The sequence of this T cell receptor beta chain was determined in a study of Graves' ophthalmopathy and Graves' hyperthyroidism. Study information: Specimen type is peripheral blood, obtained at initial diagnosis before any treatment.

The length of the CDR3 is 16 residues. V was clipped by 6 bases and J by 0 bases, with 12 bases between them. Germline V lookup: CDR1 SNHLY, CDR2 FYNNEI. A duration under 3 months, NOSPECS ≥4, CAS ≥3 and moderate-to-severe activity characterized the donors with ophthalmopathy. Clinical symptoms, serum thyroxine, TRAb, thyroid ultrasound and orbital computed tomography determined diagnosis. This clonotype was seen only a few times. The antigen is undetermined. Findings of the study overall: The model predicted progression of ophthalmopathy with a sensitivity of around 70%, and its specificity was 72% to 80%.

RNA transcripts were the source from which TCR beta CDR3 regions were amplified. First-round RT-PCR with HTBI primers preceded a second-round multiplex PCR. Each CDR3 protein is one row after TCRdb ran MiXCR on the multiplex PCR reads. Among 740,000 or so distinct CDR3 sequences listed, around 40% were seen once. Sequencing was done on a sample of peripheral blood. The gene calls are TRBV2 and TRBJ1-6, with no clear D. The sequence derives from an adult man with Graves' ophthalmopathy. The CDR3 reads CASSFDGGSYNSPLHF. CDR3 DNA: TGTGCCAGCAGCTTCGACGGAGGCTCCTATAATTCACCCCTCCACTTT.